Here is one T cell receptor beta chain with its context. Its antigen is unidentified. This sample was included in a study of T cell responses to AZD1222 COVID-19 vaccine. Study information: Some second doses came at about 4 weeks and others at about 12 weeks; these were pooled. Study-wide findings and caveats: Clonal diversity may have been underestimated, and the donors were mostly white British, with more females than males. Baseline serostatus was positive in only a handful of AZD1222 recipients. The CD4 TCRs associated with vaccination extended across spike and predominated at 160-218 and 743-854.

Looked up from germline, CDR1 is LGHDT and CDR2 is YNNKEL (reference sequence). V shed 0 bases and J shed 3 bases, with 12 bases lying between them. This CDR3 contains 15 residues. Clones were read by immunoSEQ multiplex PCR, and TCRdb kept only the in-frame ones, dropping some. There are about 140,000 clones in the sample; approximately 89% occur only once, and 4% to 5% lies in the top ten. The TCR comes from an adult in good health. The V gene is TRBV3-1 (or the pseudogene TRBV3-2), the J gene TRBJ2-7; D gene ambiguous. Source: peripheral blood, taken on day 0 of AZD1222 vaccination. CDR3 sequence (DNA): TGTGCCAGCAGCCAAGAAGGACGTCGGAACTACGAGCAGTACTTC. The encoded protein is CASSQEGRRNYEQYF.